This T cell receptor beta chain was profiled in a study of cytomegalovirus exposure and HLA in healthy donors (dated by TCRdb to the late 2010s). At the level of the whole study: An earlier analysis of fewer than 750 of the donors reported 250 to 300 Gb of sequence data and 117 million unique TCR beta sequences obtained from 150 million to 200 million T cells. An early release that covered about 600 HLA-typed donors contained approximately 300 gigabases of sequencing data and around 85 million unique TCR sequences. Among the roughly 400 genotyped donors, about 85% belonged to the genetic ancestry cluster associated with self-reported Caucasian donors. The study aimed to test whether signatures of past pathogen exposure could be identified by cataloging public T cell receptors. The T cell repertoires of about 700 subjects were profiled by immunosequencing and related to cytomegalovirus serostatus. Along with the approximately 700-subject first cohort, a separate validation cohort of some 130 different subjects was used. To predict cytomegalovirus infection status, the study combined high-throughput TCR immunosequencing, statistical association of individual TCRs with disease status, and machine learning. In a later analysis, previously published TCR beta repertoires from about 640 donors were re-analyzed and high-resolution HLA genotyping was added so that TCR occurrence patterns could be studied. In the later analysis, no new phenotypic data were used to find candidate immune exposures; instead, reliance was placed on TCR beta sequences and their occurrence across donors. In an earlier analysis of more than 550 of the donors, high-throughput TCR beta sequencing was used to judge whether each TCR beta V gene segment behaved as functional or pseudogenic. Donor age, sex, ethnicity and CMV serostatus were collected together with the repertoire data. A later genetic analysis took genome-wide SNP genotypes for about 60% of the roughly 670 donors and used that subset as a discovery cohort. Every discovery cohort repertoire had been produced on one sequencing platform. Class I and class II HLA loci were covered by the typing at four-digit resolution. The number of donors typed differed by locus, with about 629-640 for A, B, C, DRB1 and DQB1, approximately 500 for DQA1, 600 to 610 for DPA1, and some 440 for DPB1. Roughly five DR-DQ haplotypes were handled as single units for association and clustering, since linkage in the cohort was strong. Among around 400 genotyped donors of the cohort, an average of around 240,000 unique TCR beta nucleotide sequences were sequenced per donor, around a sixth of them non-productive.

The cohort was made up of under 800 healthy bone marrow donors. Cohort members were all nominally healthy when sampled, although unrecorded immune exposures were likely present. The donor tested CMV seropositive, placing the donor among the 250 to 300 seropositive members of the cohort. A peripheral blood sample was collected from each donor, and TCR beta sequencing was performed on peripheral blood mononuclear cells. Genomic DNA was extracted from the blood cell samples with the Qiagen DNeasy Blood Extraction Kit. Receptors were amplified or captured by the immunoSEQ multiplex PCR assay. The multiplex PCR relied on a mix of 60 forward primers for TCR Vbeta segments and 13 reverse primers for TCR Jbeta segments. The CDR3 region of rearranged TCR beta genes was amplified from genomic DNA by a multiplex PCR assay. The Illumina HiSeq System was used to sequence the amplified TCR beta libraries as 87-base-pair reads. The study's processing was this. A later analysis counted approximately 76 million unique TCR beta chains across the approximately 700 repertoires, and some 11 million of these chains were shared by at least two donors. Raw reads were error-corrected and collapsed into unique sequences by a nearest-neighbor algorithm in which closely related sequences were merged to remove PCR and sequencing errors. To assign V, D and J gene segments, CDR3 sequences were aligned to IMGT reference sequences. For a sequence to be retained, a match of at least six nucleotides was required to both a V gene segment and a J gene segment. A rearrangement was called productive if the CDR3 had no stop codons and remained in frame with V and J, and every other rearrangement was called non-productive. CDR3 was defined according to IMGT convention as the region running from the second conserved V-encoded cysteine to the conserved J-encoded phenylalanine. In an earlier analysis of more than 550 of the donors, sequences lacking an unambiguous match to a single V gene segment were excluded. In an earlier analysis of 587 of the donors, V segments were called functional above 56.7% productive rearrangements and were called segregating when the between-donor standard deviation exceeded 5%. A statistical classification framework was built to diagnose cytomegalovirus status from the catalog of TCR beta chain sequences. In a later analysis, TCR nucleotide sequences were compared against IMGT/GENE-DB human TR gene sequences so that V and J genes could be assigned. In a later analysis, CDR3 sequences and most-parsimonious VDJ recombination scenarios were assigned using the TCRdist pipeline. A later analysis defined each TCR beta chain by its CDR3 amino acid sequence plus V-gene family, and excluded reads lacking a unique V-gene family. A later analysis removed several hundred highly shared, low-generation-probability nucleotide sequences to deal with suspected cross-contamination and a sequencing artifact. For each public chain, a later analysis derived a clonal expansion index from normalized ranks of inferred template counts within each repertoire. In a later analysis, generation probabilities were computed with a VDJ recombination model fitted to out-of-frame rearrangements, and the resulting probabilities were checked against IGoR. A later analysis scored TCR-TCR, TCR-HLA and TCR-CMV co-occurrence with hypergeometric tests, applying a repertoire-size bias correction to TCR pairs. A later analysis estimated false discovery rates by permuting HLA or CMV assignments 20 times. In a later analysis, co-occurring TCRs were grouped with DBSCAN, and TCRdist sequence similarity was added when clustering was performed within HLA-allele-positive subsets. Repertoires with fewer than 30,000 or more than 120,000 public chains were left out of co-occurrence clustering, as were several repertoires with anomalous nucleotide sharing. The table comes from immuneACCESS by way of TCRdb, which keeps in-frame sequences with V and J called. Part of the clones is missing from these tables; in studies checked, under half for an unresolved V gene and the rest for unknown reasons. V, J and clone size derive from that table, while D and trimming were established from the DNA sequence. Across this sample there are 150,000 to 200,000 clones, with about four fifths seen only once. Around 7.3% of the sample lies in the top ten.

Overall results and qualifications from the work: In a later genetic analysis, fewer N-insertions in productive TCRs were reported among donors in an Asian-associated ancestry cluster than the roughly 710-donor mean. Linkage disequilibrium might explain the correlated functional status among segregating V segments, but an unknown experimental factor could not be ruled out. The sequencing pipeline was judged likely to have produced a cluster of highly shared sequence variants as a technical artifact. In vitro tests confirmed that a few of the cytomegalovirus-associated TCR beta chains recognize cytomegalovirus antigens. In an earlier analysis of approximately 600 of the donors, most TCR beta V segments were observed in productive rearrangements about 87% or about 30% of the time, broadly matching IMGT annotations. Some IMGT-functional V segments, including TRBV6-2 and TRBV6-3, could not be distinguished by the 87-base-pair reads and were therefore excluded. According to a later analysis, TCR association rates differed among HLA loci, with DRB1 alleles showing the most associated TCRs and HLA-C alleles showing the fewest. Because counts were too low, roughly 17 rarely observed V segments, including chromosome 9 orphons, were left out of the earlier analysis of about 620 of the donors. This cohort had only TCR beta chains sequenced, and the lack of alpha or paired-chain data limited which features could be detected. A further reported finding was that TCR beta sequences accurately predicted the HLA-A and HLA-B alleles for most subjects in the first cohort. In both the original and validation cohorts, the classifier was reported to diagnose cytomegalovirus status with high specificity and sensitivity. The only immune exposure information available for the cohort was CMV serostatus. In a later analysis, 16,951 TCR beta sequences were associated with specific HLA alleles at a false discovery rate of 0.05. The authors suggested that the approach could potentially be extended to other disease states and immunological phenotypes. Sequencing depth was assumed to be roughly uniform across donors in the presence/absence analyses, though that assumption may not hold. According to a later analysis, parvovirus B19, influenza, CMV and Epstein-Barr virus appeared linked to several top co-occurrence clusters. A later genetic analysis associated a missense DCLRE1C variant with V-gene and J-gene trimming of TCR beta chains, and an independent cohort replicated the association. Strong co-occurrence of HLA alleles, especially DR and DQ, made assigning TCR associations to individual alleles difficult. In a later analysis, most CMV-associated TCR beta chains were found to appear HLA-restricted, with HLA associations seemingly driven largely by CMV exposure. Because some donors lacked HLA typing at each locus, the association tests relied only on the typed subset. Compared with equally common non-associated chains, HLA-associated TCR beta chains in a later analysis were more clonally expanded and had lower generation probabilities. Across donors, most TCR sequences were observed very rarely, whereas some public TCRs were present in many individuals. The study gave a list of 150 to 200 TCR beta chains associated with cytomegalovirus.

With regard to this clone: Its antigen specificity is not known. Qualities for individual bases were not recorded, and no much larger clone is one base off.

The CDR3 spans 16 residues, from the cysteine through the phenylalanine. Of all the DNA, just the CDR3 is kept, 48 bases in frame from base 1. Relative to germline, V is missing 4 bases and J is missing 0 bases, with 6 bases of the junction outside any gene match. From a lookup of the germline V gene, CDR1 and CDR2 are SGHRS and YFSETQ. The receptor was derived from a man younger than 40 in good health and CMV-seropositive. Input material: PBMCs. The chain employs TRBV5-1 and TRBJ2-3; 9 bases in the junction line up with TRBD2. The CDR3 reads CASSRWTSASTDTQYF. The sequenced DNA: TGCGCCAGCAGCCGTTGGACTAGCGCAAGCACAGATACGCAGTATTTT.